This T cell receptor beta chain was found in a study of T cell clusters in autoimmune cytopenias. Study-level findings and limits: TRB repertoire shifts in secondary cytopenia and chronic lymphocytic leukemia mostly reflected lymphoma, not autoimmunity.

Roughly 40,000 genome equivalents of blood DNA were amplified for TRB. Multiplex touch-down PCR amplified TRB using TRB-A and TRB-B pools in one tube. TCRdb reprocessed the multiplex PCR reads, keeping one entry per CDR3 protein, no DNA. This sample carries 9,500 to 14,000 distinct CDR3 sequences, with around 21% going to the ten biggest clones. This clonotype is deemed medium-sized (0.01 to 0.1%) by its frequency. Its antigen is still unknown. Germline loops: CDR1 SQVTM, CDR2 ANQGSEA. This CDR3 has 12 amino acids. This sample was also put to use in a study of T cell repertoires in aging, cancer and after chemotherapy.

The V and J genes are TRBV29-1 and TRBJ2-5. The sequenced sample consisted of peripheral blood. The clonotype originates from a human donor in good health. This chain's CDR3 is CSVAGNEETQYF.